These T cell receptor beta chains were read from a single sample in a study of blood T cell repertoires in COVID-19. Assay used: immunoSEQ multiplex PCR; TCRdb lists only in-frame clones, some missing. The sample lists about 440,000 clones; roughly 87% were seen once. Sequenced input: PBMCs or T cells enriched from blood (not recorded which). Receptors were obtained from a woman aged 18-35 years with acute COVID-19. Both conserved end residues are part of each CDR3. Each record gives: CDR3 protein, CDR3 DNA, D gene, clone size, V gene, J gene. A D gene is named only where the DNA matches it firmly. A row's size may be missing; if present it is once, few, many or a size class.

cdr3_aa: CASRGYDTGELFF
cdr3_nt: TGTGCCAGTCGGGGGTATGACACCGGGGAGCTGTTTTTT
d_call: NA
clone_size: NA
v_call: TRBV19
j_call: TRBJ2-2

cdr3_aa: CASSYRAAGKKTYEQYF
cdr3_nt: TGTGCCAGCAGCTACAGGGCGGCCGGAAAAAAAACCTACGAGCAGTACTTC
d_call: NA
clone_size: NA
v_call: TRBV13
j_call: TRBJ2-7

cdr3_aa: CASSTRMHSETQYF
cdr3_nt: TGTGCCAGTAGTACTCGTATGCACAGTGAGACCCAGTACTTC
d_call: NA
clone_size: once
v_call: TRBV19
j_call: TRBJ2-5

cdr3_aa: CASKGTSGSSYEQYF
cdr3_nt: TGTGCCAGTAAGGGGACTAGCGGGAGTTCCTACGAGCAGTACTTC
d_call: TRBD2
clone_size: NA
v_call: TRBV19
j_call: TRBJ2-7

cdr3_aa: CSVEGGADRINTEAFF
cdr3_nt: TGCAGCGTTGAAGGTGGGGCAGATAGAATAAACACTGAAGCTTTCTTT
d_call: NA
clone_size: NA
v_call: TRBV29-1
j_call: TRBJ1-1

cdr3_aa: CASSASGGTSYNEQFF
cdr3_nt: TGTGCCAGCAGCGCCAGCGGGGGGACATCCTACAATGAGCAGTTCTTC
d_call: TRBD2
clone_size: NA
v_call: TRBV7-8
j_call: TRBJ2-1

cdr3_aa: CASSLETGAVTEAFF
cdr3_nt: TGTGCCAGCAGCTTGGAGACAGGGGCTGTCACTGAAGCTTTCTTT
d_call: TRBD1
clone_size: NA
v_call: TRBV5-6
j_call: TRBJ1-1

cdr3_aa: CASSPRQHTGELFF
cdr3_nt: TGTGCCAGCTCACCGCGGCAGCACACCGGGGAGCTGTTTTTT
d_call: NA
clone_size: NA
v_call: TRBV18
j_call: TRBJ2-2

cdr3_aa: CASSSTGDQPQHF
cdr3_nt: TGTGCCAGCAGCTCAACAGGGGATCAGCCCCAGCATTTT
d_call: TRBD1
clone_size: NA
v_call: TRBV7-9
j_call: TRBJ1-5

cdr3_aa: CASSLRGGGQPQHF
cdr3_nt: TGTGCCAGCAGCTTGAGAGGGGGGGGGCAGCCCCAGCATTTT
d_call: NA
clone_size: NA
v_call: TRBV11-2
j_call: TRBJ1-5

cdr3_aa: CASSKGLAGGISYNEQFF
cdr3_nt: TGTGCCAGCAGCAAAGGACTAGCGGGGGGGATCTCCTACAATGAGCAGTTCTTC
d_call: TRBD2
clone_size: NA
v_call: TRBV5-4
j_call: TRBJ2-1

cdr3_aa: CASSKSGGRRNTGELFF
cdr3_nt: TGTGCCAGCAGTAAATCGGGGGGCCGTCGGAACACCGGGGAGCTGTTTTTT
d_call: NA
clone_size: NA
v_call: TRBV2
j_call: TRBJ2-2

cdr3_aa: CATASGKVQGGQGYTF
cdr3_nt: TGTGCCACCGCGTCCGGGAAGGTACAGGGGGGTCAGGGCTACACCTTC
d_call: TRBD1
clone_size: NA
v_call: TRBV19
j_call: TRBJ1-2

cdr3_aa: CASSPPGGTGTYEQYF
cdr3_nt: TGTGCCAGCTCACCACCGGGAGGAACAGGAACCTACGAGCAGTACTTC
d_call: NA
clone_size: NA
v_call: TRBV18
j_call: TRBJ2-7

cdr3_aa: CASTPTGEGEAFF
cdr3_nt: TGTGCCAGTACTCCAACAGGGGAAGGGGAAGCTTTCTTT
d_call: TRBD1
clone_size: NA
v_call: TRBV19
j_call: TRBJ1-1

cdr3_aa: CASRAKGPGETQYF
cdr3_nt: TGTGCCAGTAGAGCTAAGGGGCCTGGGGAGACCCAGTACTTC
d_call: NA
clone_size: NA
v_call: TRBV19
j_call: TRBJ2-5

cdr3_aa: CASSIRQTATNEKLFF
cdr3_nt: TGTGCCAGTAGTATAAGACAGACTGCAACTAATGAAAAACTGTTTTTT
d_call: NA
clone_size: NA
v_call: TRBV19
j_call: TRBJ1-4

cdr3_aa: CASSYTGWSEKLFF
cdr3_nt: TGTGCCAGCAGTTACACGGGGTGGAGTGAAAAACTGTTTTTT
d_call: NA
clone_size: NA
v_call: TRBV6-2/TRBV6-3
j_call: TRBJ1-4

cdr3_aa: CASSVDGTSSGNTIYF
cdr3_nt: TGTGCCAGCAGTGTGGATGGGACAAGCTCTGGAAACACCATATATTTT
d_call: NA
clone_size: NA
v_call: TRBV6-1
j_call: TRBJ1-3

cdr3_aa: CASSVDAGSTTNEKLFF
cdr3_nt: TGTGCCAGCAGCGTAGATGCAGGGTCGACAACTAATGAAAAACTGTTTTTT
d_call: NA
clone_size: NA
v_call: TRBV9
j_call: TRBJ1-4

cdr3_aa: CASSLARGIGNTEAFF
cdr3_nt: TGTGCCAGCAGCTTAGCCCGGGGTATCGGGAACACTGAAGCTTTCTTT
d_call: NA
clone_size: NA
v_call: TRBV13
j_call: TRBJ1-1

cdr3_aa: CASNPGSSGEGETQYF
cdr3_nt: TGTGCCAGCAACCCCGGGTCTAGCGGGGAGGGAGAGACCCAGTACTTC
d_call: TRBD2
clone_size: NA
v_call: TRBV9
j_call: TRBJ2-5

cdr3_aa: CASSSGLAAYNEQFF
cdr3_nt: TGTGCCAGCAGTTCGGGGCTAGCGGCCTACAATGAGCAGTTCTTC
d_call: TRBD2
clone_size: NA
v_call: TRBV28
j_call: TRBJ2-1

cdr3_aa: CASSQIPKRQPYYGYTF
cdr3_nt: TGTGCCAGCAGCCAAATCCCAAAGCGACAGCCCTACTATGGCTACACCTTC
d_call: NA
clone_size: NA
v_call: TRBV3-1/TRBV3-2
j_call: TRBJ1-2

cdr3_aa: CASSLDGTRAGVGYGYTF
cdr3_nt: TGTGCCAGCAGCTTAGACGGGACAAGGGCGGGGGTAGGGTATGGCTACACCTTC
d_call: NA
clone_size: NA
v_call: TRBV7-8
j_call: TRBJ1-2

cdr3_aa: CASSKGESGSAYNEQFF
cdr3_nt: TGTGCCAGCAGCAAAGGCGAGAGCGGGAGCGCCTACAATGAGCAGTTCTTC
d_call: TRBD2
clone_size: NA
v_call: TRBV7-9
j_call: TRBJ2-1

cdr3_aa: CASSDRGIGSYEQYF
cdr3_nt: TGTGCCAGCAGCGACAGGGGGATAGGCTCCTACGAGCAGTACTTC
d_call: TRBD1
clone_size: NA
v_call: TRBV6-5
j_call: TRBJ2-7

cdr3_aa: CASSLSGGLEGYTF
cdr3_nt: TGTGCCAGCAGTTTATCGGGGGGGTTGGAAGGCTACACCTTC
d_call: NA
clone_size: NA
v_call: TRBV27
j_call: TRBJ1-2

cdr3_aa: CASSSQDYGYTF
cdr3_nt: TGTGCCAGCAGTTCCCAGGACTATGGCTACACCTTC
d_call: NA
clone_size: NA
v_call: TRBV28
j_call: TRBJ1-2

cdr3_aa: CASSELGNPYTEAFF
cdr3_nt: TGTGCCAGCAGTGAATTGGGCAACCCCTACACTGAAGCTTTCTTT
d_call: NA
clone_size: NA
v_call: TRBV2
j_call: TRBJ1-1

cdr3_aa: CASSQERYLSNTGELFF
cdr3_nt: TGCGCCAGCAGCCAAGAGAGGTACCTTTCGAACACCGGGGAGCTGTTTTTT
d_call: NA
clone_size: NA
v_call: TRBV4-3
j_call: TRBJ2-2

cdr3_aa: CASSRDSSYEQYF
cdr3_nt: TGCGCCAGCAGTCGGGACAGTTCCTACGAGCAGTACTTC
d_call: TRBD1
clone_size: NA
v_call: TRBV10-1
j_call: TRBJ2-7

cdr3_aa: CASSIYRGTGELFF
cdr3_nt: TGTGCCAGCAGCATTTACCGGGGGACCGGGGAGCTGTTTTTT
d_call: NA
clone_size: NA
v_call: TRBV11-2
j_call: TRBJ2-2

cdr3_aa: CASSPGTDPQAQHF
cdr3_nt: TGTGCCAGCTCACCCGGGACAGACCCTCAAGCCCAGCATTTT
d_call: TRBD1
clone_size: NA
v_call: TRBV18
j_call: TRBJ1-5

cdr3_aa: CASSHSGPSYTF
cdr3_nt: TGTGCCAGCAGCCACTCGGGTCCGAGCTACACCTTC
d_call: NA
clone_size: NA
v_call: TRBV3-1/TRBV3-2
j_call: TRBJ1-2

cdr3_aa: CASSLPNRDEQFF
cdr3_nt: TGCGCCAGCAGCTTGCCGAACAGGGACGAGCAGTTCTTC
d_call: NA
clone_size: NA
v_call: TRBV5-1
j_call: TRBJ2-1

cdr3_aa: CASSLARVDPRLNQPQHF
cdr3_nt: TGTGCCAGCAGCTTAGCCCGGGTCGATCCTCGCCTTAATCAGCCCCAGCATTTT
d_call: NA
clone_size: NA
v_call: TRBV7-9
j_call: TRBJ1-5

cdr3_aa: CASSPSPTSGITSYEQYF
cdr3_nt: TGTGCCAGCAGCCCCTCACCGACTAGCGGGATAACCTCCTACGAGCAGTACTTC
d_call: TRBD2
clone_size: once
v_call: TRBV27
j_call: TRBJ2-7

cdr3_aa: CASSFTLPGQGTDTQYF
cdr3_nt: TGCGCCAGCAGCTTTACACTCCCGGGACAGGGGACAGATACGCAGTATTTT
d_call: TRBD1
clone_size: NA
v_call: TRBV5-1
j_call: TRBJ2-3

cdr3_aa: CATHRSRAGTGELFF
cdr3_nt: TGTGCCACCCACCGAAGTAGGGCGGGAACCGGGGAGCTGTTTTTT
d_call: NA
clone_size: NA
v_call: TRBV15
j_call: TRBJ2-2

cdr3_aa: CATSDGDRESYGYTF
cdr3_nt: TGTGCCACCAGTGATGGGGACAGGGAAAGCTATGGCTACACCTTC
d_call: TRBD1
clone_size: NA
v_call: TRBV24-1
j_call: TRBJ1-2

cdr3_aa: CASRHPSGLIGYTF
cdr3_nt: TGTGCCAGCAGACATCCTAGTGGGTTGATTGGCTACACCTTC
d_call: NA
clone_size: NA
v_call: TRBV7-2
j_call: TRBJ1-2

cdr3_aa: CASSETSGAYNEQFF
cdr3_nt: TGTGCCAGCAGTGAGACTAGCGGGGCCTACAATGAGCAGTTCTTC
d_call: TRBD2
clone_size: NA
v_call: TRBV28
j_call: TRBJ2-1

cdr3_aa: CASSPPGQGYRKQFF
cdr3_nt: TGTGCCAGCAGCCCTCCGGGACAGGGGTACCGGAAGCAGTTCTTC
d_call: TRBD1
clone_size: NA
v_call: TRBV9
j_call: TRBJ2-1

cdr3_aa: CASSLWGRSYGYTF
cdr3_nt: TGTGCCAGCAGCTTATGGGGGCGGTCCTATGGCTACACCTTC
d_call: NA
clone_size: NA
v_call: TRBV7-9
j_call: TRBJ1-2

cdr3_aa: CASSIVLGEGYNEQFF
cdr3_nt: TGTGCCAGTAGTATTGTCTTAGGGGAGGGCTACAATGAGCAGTTCTTC
d_call: TRBD2
clone_size: NA
v_call: TRBV19
j_call: TRBJ2-1

cdr3_aa: CASSQGGTGFGYTF
cdr3_nt: TGCGCCAGCAGTCAAGGCGGGACAGGGTTTGGCTACACCTTC
d_call: TRBD1
clone_size: NA
v_call: TRBV23-1
j_call: TRBJ1-2

cdr3_aa: CASSPKGKGASEETQYF
cdr3_nt: TGTGCCAGCTCACCAAAGGGAAAGGGGGCGTCTGAAGAGACCCAGTACTTC
d_call: TRBD1
clone_size: NA
v_call: TRBV18
j_call: TRBJ2-5

cdr3_aa: CASSVETGAAPTHTQYF
cdr3_nt: TGTGCCAGCAGCGTGGAGACAGGGGCCGCCCCCACACATACGCAGTATTTT
d_call: TRBD1
clone_size: NA
v_call: TRBV9
j_call: TRBJ2-3

cdr3_aa: CAISDGGGATYEQYF
cdr3_nt: TGTGCCATCAGTGATGGCGGAGGGGCCACCTACGAGCAGTACTTC
d_call: NA
clone_size: NA
v_call: TRBV10-3
j_call: TRBJ2-7